The 30 T cell receptor beta chains below all came from one sample that was sequenced in a study of T cell responses to AZD1222 COVID-19 vaccine. The data were produced by immunoSEQ multiplex PCR, yet TCRdb's version contains in-frame clones alone and is incomplete. This sample has over 95,000 clones, with roughly nine tenths found just once. The material sequenced was peripheral blood, taken on day 0 of AZD1222 vaccination. These receptors originate from an adult in good health.

This chain joins TRBV7-3 and TRBJ2-1, with D perhaps matching TRBD2 (6 bases). Germline values: CDR1 SGHTA, CDR2 FQGTGA. Trimming cost V 5 bases and J 5 bases, with 13 bases left between them. The CDR3 length is 14 residues. CDR3 nucleotide sequence: TGTGCCAGCAGCGTGGGACTGTATAACAATGAGCAGTTCTTC. Translating it yields CASSVGLYNNEQFF.

This clone was seen more than once but under ten times. The genes are TRBV4-3 and TRBJ1-2; D possibly corresponds to TRBD1 (5 bases). The germline V gene has CDR1 LGHNA and CDR2 YSLEER. V lost 4 bases and J 4 bases, leaving 16 bases between the germline ends. The CDR3 spans 15 residues. The CDR3, as DNA: TGCGCCAGCAGCCCAAGCACAGGCAGCAGCTATGGCTACACCTTC. It specifies CASSPSTGSSYGYTF.

This chain connects TRBV5-6 to TRBJ1-4; D is ambiguous. This CDR3 is 14 amino acids long. CDR1 and CDR2 (germline): SGHDT, YYEEEE. Trimming pared 2 bases from V and 8 bases from J, leaving 13 bases between. The CDR3: CASSLTVEGEKLFF. DNA for the CDR3: TGTGCCAGCAGCTTAACCGTGGAGGGAGAAAAACTGTTTTTT.

This chain uses TRBV28 with TRBJ2-7; perhaps TRBD1 as D (5 bases). Per the germline V gene, CDR1 is MDHEN and CDR2 is SYDVKM. The V end lost 5 bases, the J end lost 9 bases, and 17 bases lay between the germline ends. CDR3 length: 13 amino acids. The CDR3: CASSPPDRIGQYF. For the CDR3, the DNA is TGTGCCAGCAGTCCCCCCGACAGAATTGGGCAGTACTTC.

The chain uses TRBV5-1 and TRBJ1-2; no clear D gene. CDR1 and CDR2 (germline): SGHRS, YFSETQ. The CDR3 consists of 17 residues. Deletions cut 4 bases from V and 0 bases from J, with 19 bases between. CDR3 sequence (DNA): TGCGCCAGCAGCATCACGGGAGGCTTAGGAGCTAACTATGGCTACACCTTC. This encodes CASSITGGLGANYGYTF.

This chain joins TRBV6-1 and TRBJ1-2, with 9 bases matching TRBD1. V lost 4 bases and J lost 4; bases outside the gene matches: 13. Germline V gives CDR1 MNHNS, CDR2 SASEGT. The CDR3 is 17 residues long. In DNA, the CDR3 is TGTGCCAGCAGTGGACAAAGTCGGGACAGGGCCGCCTATGGCTACACCTTC. It translates to CASSGQSRDRAAYGYTF.

V usage is TRBV5-1 and J usage is TRBJ1-2, with 8 bases aligning to TRBD1. Germline CDR1 and CDR2: SGHRS and YFSETQ. The CDR3 is 14 residues long. V lost 3 bases to trimming and J lost 5 bases; unmatched junction nucleotides: 6. Here the CDR3 DNA reads TGCGCCAGCAGCTCTGGACAGGGAGTGTATGGCTACACCTTC. Translating it yields CASSSGQGVYGYTF.

In its sample, this clone was seen a few times. The chain recombines TRBV5-1 with TRBJ2-7; 7 nucleotides match TRBD1. Germline CDR1 and CDR2: SGHRS and YFSETQ. The length of the CDR3 is 13 residues. The ends lost 5 bases at V and 0 bases at J; junction bases unmatched: 2. The CDR3 loop reads CASSGTDSYEQYF. CDR3 coding DNA: TGCGCCAGCAGTGGGACAGACTCCTACGAGCAGTACTTC.

The gene calls are TRBV5-8 and TRBJ1-2, with 9 bases that match TRBD1. J lost 6 bases, V lost 0 bases, and 12 bases had no gene match. The germline V gene encodes CDR1 SGHTS and CDR2 YDEGEE. This CDR3 region has 17 residues. CDR3 DNA: TGTGCCAGCAGCTTGGAGAGAAGACAGGGGGAGAGAGATGGCTACACCTTC. Protein sequence: CASSLERRQGERDGYTF.

This chain joins TRBV30 and TRBJ1-6, with D hard to call. The germline CDR1 and CDR2 sequences are GTSNPN and SVGIG (reference sequence). This CDR3 is 15 amino acids long. V lost 3 bases and J 0 bases, leaving 9 bases between the germline ends. CDR3 in DNA: TGTGCCTGGAGCCTTCGGAGCTCCTATAATTCACCCCTCCACTTT. Its protein is CAWSLRSSYNSPLHF.

The chain combines TRBV3-1 (or the pseudogene TRBV3-2) with TRBJ2-7; TRBD2 matches at 13 bases. The CDR3 has 15 residues. The germline V gene has CDR1 LGHDT and CDR2 YNNKEL (reference sequence). Trimming at V came to 6 bases and at J to 3 bases, leaving 5 bases not matched to a gene. CDR3 bases: TGTGCCAGCAGTAGACTAGCGGGGGGATTCTACGAGCAGTACTTC. It specifies CASSRLAGGFYEQYF.

The chain is built from TRBV19 and TRBJ2-1; either TRBD1 or TRBD2 may fit D (7 bases each). Trimming shortened V by 1 base and J by 6 bases, and 13 bases separated the two germline ends. The germline gives CDR1 LNHDA, CDR2 SQIVND (reference sequence). The CDR3 is 15 residues long. This chain's CDR3 is CASSIAGGGLNEQFF. The DNA of the CDR3 is TGTGCCAGTAGTATAGCAGGGGGGGGGCTCAATGAGCAGTTCTTC. The full variable domain, its missing parts supplied by reference TRBV19 and TRBJ2-1, is DGGITQSPKYLFRKEGQNVTLSCEQNLNHDAMYWYRQDPGQGLRLIYYSQIVNDFQKGDIAEGYSVSREKKESFPLTVTSAQKNPTAFYLCASSIAGGGLNEQFFGPGTRLTVL.

This chain uses TRBV18 with TRBJ1-1; D not certain. Germline V gene lookup returns CDR1 KGHSH and CDR2 LQKENI. This CDR3 is 13 amino acids long. With 1 base removed from V and 3 bases from J, the gap between germline ends came to 6 bases. CDR3 sequence: CASSPLGYTEAFF. CDR3 coding DNA: TGTGCCAGCTCACCACTAGGGTACACTGAAGCTTTCTTT.

This rearrangement joins TRBV30 to TRBJ2-7, with 8 bases lining up with TRBD2. Germline V CDR1 and CDR2: GTSNPN, SVGIG (reference sequence). The CDR3 runs to 15 residues. J was trimmed by 5 bases and V by 3 bases; bases with no gene match: 12. Here the CDR3 reads CAWRTRGGRRDEQYF. The CDR3 bases are TGTGCCTGGAGGACCCGGGGGGGGCGCAGGGACGAGCAGTACTTC.

This chain connects TRBV6-2 or TRBV6-3 to TRBJ2-5; TRBD1 matches 10 bases. The CDR3 loop spans 15 amino acids. J was trimmed by 0 bases and V by 4 bases; bases with no gene match: 2. Germline V gene lookup returns CDR1 MNHEY and CDR2 SVGEGT. For the CDR3, the DNA is TGTGCCAGCAGTTCGGGACAGGGGCACCAAGAGACCCAGTACTTC. The encoded protein is CASSSGQGHQETQYF.

This sequence joins TRBV4-1 and TRBJ2-5; D gene unclear. Per germline, CDR1 MGHRA and CDR2 YSYEKL. Deletions cut 1 base from V and 5 bases from J, with 8 bases between. The CDR3 consists of 13 residues. Here the CDR3 DNA reads TGCGCCAGCAGCCAAGGGGGTCGGGAGACCCAGTACTTC. Its translation is CASSQGGRETQYF.

The chain couples TRBV28 to TRBJ1-1; D is perhaps TRBD1 (5 bases). The length of the CDR3 is 15 residues. V dropped 6 bases and J dropped 3 bases, with 17 bases sitting between them. The germline gives CDR1 MDHEN, CDR2 SYDVKM. Here the CDR3 DNA reads TGTGCCAGCAGAGTCGCGGGGGTAAGGGACACTGAAGCTTTCTTT. It yields the protein CASRVAGVRDTEAFF.

This clone was recorded once. This chain uses TRBV30 with TRBJ1-1; 11 nucleotides align to TRBD1. Trimming took 3 bases from V and 2 from J; bases not matched to a gene: 11. This CDR3 is built from 17 residues. Germline V lookup: CDR1 GTSNPN, CDR2 SVGIG (reference sequence). This CDR3 reads CAWSRRGTGGRNTEAFF. The CDR3 nucleotides are TGTGCCTGGAGCCGACGAGGGACAGGGGGTAGAAACACTGAAGCTTTCTTT.

The chain couples TRBV6-2 or TRBV6-3 to TRBJ1-2; D is possibly TRBD1 (5 bases). Trimming stripped 3 bases from V and 8 bases from J, with 13 bases between. Germline V gene data show CDR1 as MNHEY and CDR2 as SVGEGT. The CDR3 runs 13 residues. CDR3 region: CASSYFQGGGYTF. Written as DNA, the CDR3 is TGTGCCAGCAGTTATTTTCAGGGAGGAGGCTACACCTTC.

The J gene is TRBJ1-2, the V gene TRBV28; 11 nucleotides agree with TRBD1. J gave up 5 bases and V 3 bases, and 2 bases lay outside the gene matches. This CDR3 spans 14 amino acids. Per the germline V gene, CDR1 is MDHEN and CDR2 is SYDVKM. CDR3: CASSLGTGGYGYTF. The CDR3 nucleotides are TGTGCCAGCAGTTTGGGGACAGGGGGATATGGCTACACCTTC.

This clone was counted a single time. This chain connects TRBV28 to TRBJ2-5, with D perhaps matching TRBD1 (5 bases). The V and J ends lost 3 bases and 1 base respectively, with 15 bases between them. The CDR3 consists of 16 residues. CDR1 MDHEN and CDR2 SYDVKM come from the germline V gene. Here the CDR3 reads CASSFSGGRVQETQYF. The CDR3 DNA is TGTGCCAGCAGTTTTTCAGGTGGCAGGGTCCAAGAGACCCAGTACTTC.

The chain is built from TRBV10-3 and TRBJ2-5, with D uncertain. Deletions cut 5 bases from V and 4 bases from J, with 8 bases between. Germline V gene sequence: CDR1 ENHRY, CDR2 SYGVKD. The CDR3 has 12 residues. The CDR3 loop is CAISTKGETQYF. The CDR3 coding sequence is TGTGCCATCAGTACAAAAGGAGAGACCCAGTACTTC.

V is TRBV3-1 (or the pseudogene TRBV3-2) and J is TRBJ2-7, with 10 bases lining up with TRBD1. This CDR3 has 15 residues. The V and J ends lost 4 bases and 0 bases, in that order; junction bases with no gene match: 3. Germline V lookup: CDR1 LGHDT, CDR2 YNNKEL (reference sequence). CDR3 in amino acids: CASSLGQGSSYEQYF. The CDR3 nucleotides read TGTGCCAGCAGCCTGGGACAGGGGAGCTCCTACGAGCAGTACTTC.

CDR3 in DNA: TGTGCCAGCAGTTTTCAGGGAGGAGAGACCCAGTACTTC. It is translated as CASSFQGGETQYF. The V call is TRBV27, the J call TRBJ2-5; possibly TRBD2 for D (6 bases). This CDR3 spans 13 amino acids. Germline V lookup: CDR1 MNHEY, CDR2 SMNVEV (reference sequence). The V and J ends lost 3 bases and 4 bases respectively, with 9 bases between them.

The rearrangement uses TRBV29-1 and TRBJ1-4; D might be TRBD1 (6 bases). The CDR3 loop spans 14 amino acids. Germline lookup yields CDR1 SQVTM and CDR2 ANQGSEA. Trimming took 4 bases from V and 0 from J, leaving 9 bases between them. The DNA for the CDR3 is TGCAGCGTTGGGGACACCGCAACTAATGAAAAACTGTTTTTT. Protein product: CSVGDTATNEKLFF.

This CDR3 reads CASSAPGREQCYGYTF. Written as DNA, the CDR3 is TGCGCCAGCAGTGCCCCCGGCAGGGAACAGTGCTATGGCTACACCTTC. This chain connects TRBV10-1 to TRBJ1-2; D perhaps matches TRBD1 (5 bases). Per the germline V gene, CDR1 is WNHNN and CDR2 is SYGVQD (reference sequence). V lost 4 bases and J lost 4, with 19 bases in between. The CDR3 has 16 amino acids.

This sequence joins TRBV5-1 and TRBJ1-5; D not resolved. V dropped 4 bases and J dropped 4 bases, with 9 bases sitting between them. Germline-derived CDR1 and CDR2 are SGHRS and YFSETQ. The CDR3 sequence is 13 residues long. The CDR3 DNA reads as TGCGCCAGCAGCCCGGCCCCGAATCAGCCCCAGCATTTT. It codes for CASSPAPNQPQHF.

The V call is TRBV11-2, the J call TRBJ2-7; 11 bases fit TRBD1. V shed 4 bases, J shed 6 bases, and the junction held 5 bases outside the gene matches. Germline CDR1 SGHAT, CDR2 FQNNGV. The CDR3 extends over 14 amino acids. The CDR3 loop reads CASSWVGTGGEQYF. CDR3 DNA: TGTGCCAGCAGCTGGGTAGGGACAGGGGGCGAGCAGTACTTC.

The chain uses TRBV13 and TRBJ2-7; possibly TRBD1 for D (5 bases). The CDR3 sequence is 16 residues long. Germline CDR1 PRHDT, CDR2 FYEKMQ (reference sequence). Trimming left V 0 bases short and J 10 bases short, with 22 bases between. The CDR3 DNA is TGTGCCAGCAGCTTAGGCTTACAGGCCGCAGGATTTTTACAGTACTTC. The encoded protein is CASSLGLQAAGFLQYF.

The chain is built from TRBV10-2 and TRBJ1-3; D unclear. With 0 bases removed from V and 2 bases from J, the gap between germline ends came to 8 bases. The CDR3 is 15 amino acids. Germline V gene sequence: CDR1 WSHSY, CDR2 SAAADI. The CDR3 sequence: CASSESGVAGNTIYF. The CDR3 nucleotides are TGCGCCAGCAGTGAGTCCGGGGTCGCTGGAAACACCATATATTTT.